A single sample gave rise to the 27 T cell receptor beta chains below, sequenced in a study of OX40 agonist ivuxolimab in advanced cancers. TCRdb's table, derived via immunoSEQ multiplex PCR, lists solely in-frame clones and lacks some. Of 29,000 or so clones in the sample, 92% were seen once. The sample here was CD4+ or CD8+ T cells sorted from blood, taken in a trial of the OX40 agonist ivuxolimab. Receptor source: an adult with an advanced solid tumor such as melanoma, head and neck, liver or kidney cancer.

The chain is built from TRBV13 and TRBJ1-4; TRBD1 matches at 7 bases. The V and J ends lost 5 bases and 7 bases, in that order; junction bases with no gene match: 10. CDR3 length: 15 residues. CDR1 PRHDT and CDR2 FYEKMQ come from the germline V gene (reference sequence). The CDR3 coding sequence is TGTGCCAGCAGCCTTAGACAGGGATGGAGTGAAAAACTGTTTTTT. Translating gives CASSLRQGWSEKLFF.

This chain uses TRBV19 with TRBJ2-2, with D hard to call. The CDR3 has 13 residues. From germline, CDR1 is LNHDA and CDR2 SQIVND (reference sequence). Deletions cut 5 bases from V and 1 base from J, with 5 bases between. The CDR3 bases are TGTGCCAGTAGTTTGCGGAACACCGGGGAGCTGTTTTTT. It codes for CASSLRNTGELFF. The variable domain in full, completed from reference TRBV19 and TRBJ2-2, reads DGGITQSPKYLFRKEGQNVTLSCEQNLNHDAMYWYRQDPGQGLRLIYYSQIVNDFQKGDIAEGYSVSREKKESFPLTVTSAQKNPTAFYLCASSLRNTGELFFGEGSRLTVL.

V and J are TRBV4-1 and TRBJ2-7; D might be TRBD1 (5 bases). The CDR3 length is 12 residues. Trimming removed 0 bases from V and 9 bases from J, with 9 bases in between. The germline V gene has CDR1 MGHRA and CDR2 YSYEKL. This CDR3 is CASSQDRARQYF. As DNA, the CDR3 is TGCGCCAGCAGCCAAGACAGGGCTAGGCAGTACTTC.

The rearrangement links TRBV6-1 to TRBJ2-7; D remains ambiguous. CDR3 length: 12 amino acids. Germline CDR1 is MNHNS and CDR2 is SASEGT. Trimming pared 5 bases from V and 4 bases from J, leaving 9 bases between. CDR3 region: CASSFWSYEQYF. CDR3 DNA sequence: TGTGCCAGCAGTTTTTGGTCATACGAGCAGTACTTC.

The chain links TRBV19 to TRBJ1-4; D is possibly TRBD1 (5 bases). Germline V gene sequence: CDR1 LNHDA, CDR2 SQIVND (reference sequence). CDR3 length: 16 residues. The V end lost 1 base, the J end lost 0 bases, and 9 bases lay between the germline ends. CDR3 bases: TGTGCCAGTAGTATAGTAAGAGGGGCAACTAATGAAAAACTGTTTTTT. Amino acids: CASSIVRGATNEKLFF. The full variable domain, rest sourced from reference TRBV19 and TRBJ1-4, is DGGITQSPKYLFRKEGQNVTLSCEQNLNHDAMYWYRQDPGQGLRLIYYSQIVNDFQKGDIAEGYSVSREKKESFPLTVTSAQKNPTAFYLCASSIVRGATNEKLFFGSGTQLSVL.

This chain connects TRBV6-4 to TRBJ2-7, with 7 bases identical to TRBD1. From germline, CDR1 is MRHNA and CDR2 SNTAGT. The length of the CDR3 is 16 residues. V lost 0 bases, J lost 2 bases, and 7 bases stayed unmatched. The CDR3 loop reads CASSDSDRAIAYEQYF. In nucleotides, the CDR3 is TGTGCCAGCAGTGACTCAGACAGGGCCATCGCCTACGAGCAGTACTTC.

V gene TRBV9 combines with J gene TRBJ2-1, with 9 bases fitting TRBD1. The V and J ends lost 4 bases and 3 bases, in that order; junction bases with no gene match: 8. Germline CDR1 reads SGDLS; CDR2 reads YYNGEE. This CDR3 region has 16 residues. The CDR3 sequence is CASSRDRGTIYNEQFF. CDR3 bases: TGTGCCAGCAGCAGAGACAGGGGGACCATCTACAATGAGCAGTTCTTC.

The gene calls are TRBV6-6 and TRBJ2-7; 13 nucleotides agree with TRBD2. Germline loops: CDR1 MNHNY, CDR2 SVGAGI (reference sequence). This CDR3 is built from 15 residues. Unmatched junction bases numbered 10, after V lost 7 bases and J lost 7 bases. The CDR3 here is CASKKGTSGAPEQYF. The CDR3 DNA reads TGTGCCAGCAAGAAGGGGACTAGCGGGGCCCCGGAGCAGTACTTC.

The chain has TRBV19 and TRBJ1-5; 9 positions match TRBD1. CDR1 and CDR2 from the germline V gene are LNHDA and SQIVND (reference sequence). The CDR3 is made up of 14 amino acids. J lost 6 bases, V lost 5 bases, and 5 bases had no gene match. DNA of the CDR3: TGTGCCAGTAGTTTGGACAGGGGAGGTCAGCCCCAGCATTTT. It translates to CASSLDRGGQPQHF. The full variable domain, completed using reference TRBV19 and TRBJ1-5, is DGGITQSPKYLFRKEGQNVTLSCEQNLNHDAMYWYRQDPGQGLRLIYYSQIVNDFQKGDIAEGYSVSREKKESFPLTVTSAQKNPTAFYLCASSLDRGGQPQHFGDGTRLSIL.

CDR3 in amino acids: CASTASSYEQYF. CDR3 nucleotide sequence: TGTGCCAGCACGGCCAGTTCCTACGAGCAGTACTTC. V is TRBV6-5 and J is TRBJ2-7; D not resolved. The CDR3 is 12 amino acids. Per germline, CDR1 MNHEY and CDR2 SVGAGI. The germline V and J ends were trimmed by 7 bases and 1 base, with 8 bases remaining between them.

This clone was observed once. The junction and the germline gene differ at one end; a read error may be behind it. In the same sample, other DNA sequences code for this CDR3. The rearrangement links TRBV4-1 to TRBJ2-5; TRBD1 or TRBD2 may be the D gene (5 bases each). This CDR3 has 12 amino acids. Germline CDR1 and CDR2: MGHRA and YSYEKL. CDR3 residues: CASSQDPGTQYF. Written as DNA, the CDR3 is TGCGCCAGCAGCCAAGATCCTGGGACCCAATACTTC.

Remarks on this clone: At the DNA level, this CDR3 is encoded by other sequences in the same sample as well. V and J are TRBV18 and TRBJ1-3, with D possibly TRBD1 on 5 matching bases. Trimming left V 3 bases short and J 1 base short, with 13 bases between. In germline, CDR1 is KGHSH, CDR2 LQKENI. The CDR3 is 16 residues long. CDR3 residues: CASSPLERGSGNTIYF. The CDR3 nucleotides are TGTGCCAGCTCACCCCTTGAGAGGGGTTCTGGAAACACCATATATTTT.

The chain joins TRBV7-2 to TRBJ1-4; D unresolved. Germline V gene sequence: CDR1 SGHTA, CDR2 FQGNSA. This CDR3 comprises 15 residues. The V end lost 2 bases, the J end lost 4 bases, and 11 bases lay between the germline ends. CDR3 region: CASSLQQTHNEKLFF. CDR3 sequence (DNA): TGTGCCAGCAGCTTACAACAGACACATAATGAAAAACTGTTTTTT. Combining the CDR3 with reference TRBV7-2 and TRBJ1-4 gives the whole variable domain GAGVSQSPSNKVTEKGKDVELRCDPISGHTALYWYRQSLGQGLEFLIYFQGNSAPDKSGLPSDRFSAERTGGSVSTLTIQRTQQEDSAVYLCASSLQQTHNEKLFFGSGTQLSVL.

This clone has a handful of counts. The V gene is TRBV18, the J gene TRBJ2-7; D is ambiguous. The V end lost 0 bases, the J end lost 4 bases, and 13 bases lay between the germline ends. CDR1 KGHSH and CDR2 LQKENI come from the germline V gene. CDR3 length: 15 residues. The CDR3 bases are TGTGCCAGCTCACCACCGTCATCACAGCCTTACGAGCAGTACTTC. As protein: CASSPPSSQPYEQYF.

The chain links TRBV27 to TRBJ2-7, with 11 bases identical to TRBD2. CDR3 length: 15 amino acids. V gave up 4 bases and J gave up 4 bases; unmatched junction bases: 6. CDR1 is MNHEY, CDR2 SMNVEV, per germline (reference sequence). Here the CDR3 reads CASSYSGGAGYEQYF. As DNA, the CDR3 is TGTGCCAGCAGTTATAGCGGGGGGGCCGGATACGAGCAGTACTTC.

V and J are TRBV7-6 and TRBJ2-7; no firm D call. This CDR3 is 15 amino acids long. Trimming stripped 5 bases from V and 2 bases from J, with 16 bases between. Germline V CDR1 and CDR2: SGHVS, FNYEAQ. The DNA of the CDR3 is TGTGCCAGCAGCCCTGGGTCAGGAAGCACCTACGAGCAGTACTTC. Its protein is CASSPGSGSTYEQYF.

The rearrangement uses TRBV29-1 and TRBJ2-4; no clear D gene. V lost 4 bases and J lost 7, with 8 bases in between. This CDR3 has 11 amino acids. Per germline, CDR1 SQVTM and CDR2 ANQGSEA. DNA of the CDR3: TGCAGCGTTGTTGCCCAGAACATTCAGTACTTC. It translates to CSVVAQNIQYF.

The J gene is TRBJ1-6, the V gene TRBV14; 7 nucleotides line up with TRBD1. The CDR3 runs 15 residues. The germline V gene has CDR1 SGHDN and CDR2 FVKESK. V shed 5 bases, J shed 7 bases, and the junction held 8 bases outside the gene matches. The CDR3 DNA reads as TGTGCCAGCAGCATGACAGGGCTGATAAATTCACCCCTCCACTTT. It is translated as CASSMTGLINSPLHF.

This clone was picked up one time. The CDR3 region has the DNA TGTGCCAGCAGCTTAGGCGCGGGGGTTCCAGATACGCAGTATTTT. This translates into CASSLGAGVPDTQYF. The gene calls are TRBV5-6 and TRBJ2-3; 7 nucleotides agree with TRBD2. The CDR3 length is 15 residues. Germline CDR1 and CDR2: SGHDT and YYEEEE. V lost 2 bases and J lost 4; bases outside the gene matches: 7.

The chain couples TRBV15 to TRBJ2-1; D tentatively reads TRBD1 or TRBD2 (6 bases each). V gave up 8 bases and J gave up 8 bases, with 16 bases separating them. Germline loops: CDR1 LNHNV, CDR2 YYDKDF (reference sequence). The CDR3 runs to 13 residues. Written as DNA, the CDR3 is TGTGCCACCCGAGGGGGGCCGCGGGATGAGCAGTTCTTC. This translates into CATRGGPRDEQFF.

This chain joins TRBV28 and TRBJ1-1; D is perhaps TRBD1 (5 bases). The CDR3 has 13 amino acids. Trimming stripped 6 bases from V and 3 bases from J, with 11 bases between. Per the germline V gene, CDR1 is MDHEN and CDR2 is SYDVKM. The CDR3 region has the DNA TGTGCCAGCAGCCCCCGGGGCCACACTGAAGCTTTCTTT. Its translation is CASSPRGHTEAFF.

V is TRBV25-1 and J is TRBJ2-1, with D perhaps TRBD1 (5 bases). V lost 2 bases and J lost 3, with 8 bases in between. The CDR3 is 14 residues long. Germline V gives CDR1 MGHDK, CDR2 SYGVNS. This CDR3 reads CASSEQGYYNEQFF. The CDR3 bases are TGTGCCAGCAGTGAACAGGGTTACTACAATGAGCAGTTCTTC.

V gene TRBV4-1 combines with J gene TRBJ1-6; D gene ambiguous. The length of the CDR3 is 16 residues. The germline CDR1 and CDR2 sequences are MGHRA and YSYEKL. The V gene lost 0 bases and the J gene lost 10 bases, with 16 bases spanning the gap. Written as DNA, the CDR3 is TGCGCCAGCAGCCAAGAGGTCGGATTCATCGAATCACCCCTCCACTTT. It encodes CASSQEVGFIESPLHF.

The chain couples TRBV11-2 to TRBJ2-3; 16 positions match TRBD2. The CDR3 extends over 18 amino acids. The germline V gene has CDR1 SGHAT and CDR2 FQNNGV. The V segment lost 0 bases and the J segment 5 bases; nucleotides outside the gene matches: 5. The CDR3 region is CASSLEWGLAGGRDTQYF. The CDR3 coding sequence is TGTGCCAGCAGCTTAGAGTGGGGACTAGCGGGAGGGAGAGATACGCAGTATTTT. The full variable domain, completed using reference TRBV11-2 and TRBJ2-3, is EAGVAQSPRYKIIEKRQSVAFWCNPISGHATLYWYQQILGQGPKLLIQFQNNGVVDDSQLPKDRFSAERLKGVDSTLKIQPAKLEDSAVYLCASSLEWGLAGGRDTQYFGPGTRLTVL.

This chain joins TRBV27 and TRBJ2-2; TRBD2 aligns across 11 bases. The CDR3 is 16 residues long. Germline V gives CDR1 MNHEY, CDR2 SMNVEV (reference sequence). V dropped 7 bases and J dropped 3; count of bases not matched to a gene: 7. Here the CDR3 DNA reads TGTGCCAGCACCTCACTAGCGGGAGTTGACACCGGGGAGCTGTTTTTT. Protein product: CASTSLAGVDTGELFF.

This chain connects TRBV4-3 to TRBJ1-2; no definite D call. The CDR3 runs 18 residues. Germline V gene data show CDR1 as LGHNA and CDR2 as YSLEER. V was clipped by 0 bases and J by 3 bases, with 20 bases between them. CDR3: CASSQDQRWERADYGYTF. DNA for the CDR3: TGCGCCAGCAGCCAAGATCAACGGTGGGAGAGGGCAGACTATGGCTACACCTTC.

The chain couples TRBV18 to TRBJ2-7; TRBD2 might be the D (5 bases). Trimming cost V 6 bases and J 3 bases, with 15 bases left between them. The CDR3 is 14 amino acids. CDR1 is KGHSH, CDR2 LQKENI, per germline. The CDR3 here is CASSPWERNYEQYF. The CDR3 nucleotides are TGTGCCAGCTCTCCATGGGAGCGGAACTACGAGCAGTACTTC.